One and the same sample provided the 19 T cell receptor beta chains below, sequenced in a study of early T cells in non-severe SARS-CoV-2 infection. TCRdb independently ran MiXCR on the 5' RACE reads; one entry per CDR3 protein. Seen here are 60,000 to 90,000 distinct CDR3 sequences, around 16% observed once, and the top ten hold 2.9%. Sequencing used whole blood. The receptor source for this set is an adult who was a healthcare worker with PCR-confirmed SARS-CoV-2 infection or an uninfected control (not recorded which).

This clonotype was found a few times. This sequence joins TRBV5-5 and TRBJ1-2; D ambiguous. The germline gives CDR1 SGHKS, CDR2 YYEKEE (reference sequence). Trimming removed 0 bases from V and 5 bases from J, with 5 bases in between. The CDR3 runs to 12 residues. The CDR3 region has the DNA TGTGCCAGCAGCTTGGTAGGGTATGGCTACACCTTC. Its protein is CASSLVGYGYTF.

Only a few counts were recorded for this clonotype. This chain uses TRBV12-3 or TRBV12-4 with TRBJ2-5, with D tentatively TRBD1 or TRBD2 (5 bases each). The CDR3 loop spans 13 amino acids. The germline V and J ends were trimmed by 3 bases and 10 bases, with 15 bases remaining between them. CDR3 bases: TGTGCCAGCAGTTTGGTCAGGCAGGGAGACCAGTACTTC. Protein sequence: CASSLVRQGDQYF.

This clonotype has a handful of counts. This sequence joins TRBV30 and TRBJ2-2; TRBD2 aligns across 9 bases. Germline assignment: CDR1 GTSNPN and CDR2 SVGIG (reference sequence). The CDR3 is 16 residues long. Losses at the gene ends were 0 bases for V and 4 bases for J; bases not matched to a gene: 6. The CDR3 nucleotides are TGTGCCTGGAGTGTGAAAGCGGGGGGTTCCACCGGGGAGCTGTTTTTT. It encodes CAWSVKAGGSTGELFF.

As DNA, the CDR3 is TGCAGCGTCCGGTCCCAAGAGACCCAGTACTTC. It encodes CSVRSQETQYF. The chain employs TRBV29-1 and TRBJ2-5; D gene uncertain. Trimming cost V 6 bases and J 1 base, with 6 bases left between them. The germline CDR1 and CDR2 sequences are SQVTM and ANQGSEA. The CDR3 spans 11 residues.

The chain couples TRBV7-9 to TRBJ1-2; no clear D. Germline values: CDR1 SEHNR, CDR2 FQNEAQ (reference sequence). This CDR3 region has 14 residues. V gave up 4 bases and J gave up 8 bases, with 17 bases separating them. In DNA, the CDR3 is TGTGCCAGCAGCTCACCCGACGGAATAGGGGGCTACACCTTC. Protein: CASSSPDGIGGYTF. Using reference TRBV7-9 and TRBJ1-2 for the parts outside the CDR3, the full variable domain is DTGVSQNPRHKITKRGQNVTFRCDPISEHNRLYWYRQTLGQGPEFLTYFQNEAQLEKSRLLSDRFSAERPKGSFSTLEIQRTEQGDSAMYLCASSSPDGIGGYTFGSGTRLTVV.

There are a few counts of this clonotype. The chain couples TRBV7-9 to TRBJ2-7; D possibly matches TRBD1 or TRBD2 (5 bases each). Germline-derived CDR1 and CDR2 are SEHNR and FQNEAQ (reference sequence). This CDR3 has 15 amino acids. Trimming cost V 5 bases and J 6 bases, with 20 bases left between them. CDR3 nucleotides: TGTGCCAGCAGCCCCCCGATTGGGACGAAAGGCGAGCAGTACTTC. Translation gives CASSPPIGTKGEQYF.

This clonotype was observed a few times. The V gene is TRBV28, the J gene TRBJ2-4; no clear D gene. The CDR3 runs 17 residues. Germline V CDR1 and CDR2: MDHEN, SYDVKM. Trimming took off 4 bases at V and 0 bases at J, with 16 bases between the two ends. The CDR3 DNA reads TGTGCCAGCAGTTCCCTGCAAAACCTCCTAGCCAAAAACATTCAGTACTTC. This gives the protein CASSSLQNLLAKNIQYF.

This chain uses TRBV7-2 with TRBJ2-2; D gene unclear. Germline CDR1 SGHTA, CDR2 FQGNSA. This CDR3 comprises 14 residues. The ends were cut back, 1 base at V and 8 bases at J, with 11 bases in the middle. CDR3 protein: CASSLVSTIGELFF. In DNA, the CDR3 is TGTGCCAGCAGCTTAGTCTCAACGATAGGGGAGCTGTTTTTT.

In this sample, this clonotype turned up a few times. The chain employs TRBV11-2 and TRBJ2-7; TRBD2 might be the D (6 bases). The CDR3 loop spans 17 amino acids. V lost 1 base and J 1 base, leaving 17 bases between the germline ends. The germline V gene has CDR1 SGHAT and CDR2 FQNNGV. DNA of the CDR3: TGTGCCAGCAGCTTAGTTCACGGGACTGTAGGATCCTACGAGCAGTACTTC. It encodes CASSLVHGTVGSYEQYF.

CDR3 nucleotides: TGTGCCAGCAGAGACAGTCCAAGGGGCTACACCTTC. This codes for CASRDSPRGYTF. The chain links TRBV6-5 to TRBJ1-2; a possible D gene is TRBD1 (5 bases). Trimming took 6 bases from V and 8 from J, leaving 13 bases between them. The CDR3 length is 12 residues. The germline V gene has CDR1 MNHEY and CDR2 SVGAGI.

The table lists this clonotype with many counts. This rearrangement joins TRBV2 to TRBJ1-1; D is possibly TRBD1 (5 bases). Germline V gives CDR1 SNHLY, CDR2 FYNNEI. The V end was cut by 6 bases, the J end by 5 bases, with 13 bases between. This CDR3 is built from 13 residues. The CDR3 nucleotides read TGTGCCAGCAGGAGGGAAAGGGGAACTGAAGCTTTCTTT. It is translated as CASRRERGTEAFF. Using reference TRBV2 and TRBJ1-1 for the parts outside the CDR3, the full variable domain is EPEVTQTPSHQVTQMGQEVILRCVPISNHLYFYWYRQILGQKVEFLVSFYNNEISEKSEIFDDQFSVERPDGSNFTLKIRSTKLEDSAMYFCASRRERGTEAFFGQGTRLTVV.

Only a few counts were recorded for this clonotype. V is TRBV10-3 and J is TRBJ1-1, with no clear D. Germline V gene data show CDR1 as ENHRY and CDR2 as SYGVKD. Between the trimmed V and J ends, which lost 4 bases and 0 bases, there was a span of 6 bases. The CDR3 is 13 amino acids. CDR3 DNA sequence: TGTGCCATCAGTGCTGGGATGAACACTGAAGCTTTCTTT. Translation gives CAISAGMNTEAFF.

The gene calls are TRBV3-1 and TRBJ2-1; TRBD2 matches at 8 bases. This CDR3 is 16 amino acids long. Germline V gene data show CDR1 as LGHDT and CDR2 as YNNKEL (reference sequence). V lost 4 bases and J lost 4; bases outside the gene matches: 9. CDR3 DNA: TGTGCCAGCAGCCCCTACGGCGGGGGGCCGTACAATGAGCAGTTCTTC. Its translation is CASSPYGGGPYNEQFF.

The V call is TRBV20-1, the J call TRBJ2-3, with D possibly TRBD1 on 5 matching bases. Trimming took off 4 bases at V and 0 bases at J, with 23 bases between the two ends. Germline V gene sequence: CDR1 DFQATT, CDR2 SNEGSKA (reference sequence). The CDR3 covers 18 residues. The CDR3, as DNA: TGCAGTGCTATCGACAGAGACCGGAGTACGACTAGCACAGATACGCAGTATTTT. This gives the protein CSAIDRDRSTTSTDTQYF.

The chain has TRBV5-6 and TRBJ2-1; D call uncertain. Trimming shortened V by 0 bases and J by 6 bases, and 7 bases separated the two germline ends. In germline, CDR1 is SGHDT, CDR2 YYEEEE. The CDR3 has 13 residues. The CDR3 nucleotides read TGTGCCAGCAGCTTGGCAGTTTTCAATGAGCAGTTCTTC. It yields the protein CASSLAVFNEQFF.

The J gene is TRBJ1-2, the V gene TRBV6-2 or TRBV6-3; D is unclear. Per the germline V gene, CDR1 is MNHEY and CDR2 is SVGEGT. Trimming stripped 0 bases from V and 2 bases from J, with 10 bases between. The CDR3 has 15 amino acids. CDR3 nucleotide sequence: TGTGCCAGCAGTTACTCGGCTCCGACGAACTATGGCTACACCTTC. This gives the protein CASSYSAPTNYGYTF.

The CDR3 DNA reads TGCAGTGCTACCGGGTGGGGCGTTGCAACTAATGAAAAACTGTTTTTT. The encoded protein is CSATGWGVATNEKLFF. The V gene is TRBV20-1, the J gene TRBJ1-4; perhaps TRBD1 as D (5 bases). Germline loops: CDR1 DFQATT, CDR2 SNEGSKA (reference sequence). Deletions cut 4 bases from V and 0 bases from J, with 15 bases between. The length of the CDR3 is 16 residues.

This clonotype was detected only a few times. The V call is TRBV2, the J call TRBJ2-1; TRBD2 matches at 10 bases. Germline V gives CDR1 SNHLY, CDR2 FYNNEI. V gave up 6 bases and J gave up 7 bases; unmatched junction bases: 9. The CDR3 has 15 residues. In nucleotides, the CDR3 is TGTGCCAGCAGGGGACTAGCGACCCGGGGGAATGAGCAGTTCTTC. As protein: CASRGLATRGNEQFF.

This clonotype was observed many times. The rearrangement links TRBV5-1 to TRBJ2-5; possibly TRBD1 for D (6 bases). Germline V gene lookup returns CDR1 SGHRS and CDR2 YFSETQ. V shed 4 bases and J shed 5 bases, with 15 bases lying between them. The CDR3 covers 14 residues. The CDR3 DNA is TGCGCCAGCAGCCCTAATACAGGGAGCGAGACCCAGTACTTC. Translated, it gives CASSPNTGSETQYF.